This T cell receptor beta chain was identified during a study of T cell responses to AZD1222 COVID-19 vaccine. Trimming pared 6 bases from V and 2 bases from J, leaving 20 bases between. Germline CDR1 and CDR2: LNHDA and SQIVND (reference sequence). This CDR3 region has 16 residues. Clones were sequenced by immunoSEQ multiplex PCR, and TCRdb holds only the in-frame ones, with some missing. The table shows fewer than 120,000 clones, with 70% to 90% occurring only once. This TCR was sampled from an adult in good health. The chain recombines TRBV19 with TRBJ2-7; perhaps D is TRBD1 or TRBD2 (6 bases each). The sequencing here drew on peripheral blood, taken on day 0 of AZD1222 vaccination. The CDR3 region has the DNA TGTGCCAGTAGCCTGAAGGGGGGCAGTGGGGCCTACGAGCAGTACTTC. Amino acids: CASSLKGGSGAYEQYF. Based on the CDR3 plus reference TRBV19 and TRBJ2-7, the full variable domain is DGGITQSPKYLFRKEGQNVTLSCEQNLNHDAMYWYRQDPGQGLRLIYYSQIVNDFQKGDIAEGYSVSREKKESFPLTVTSAQKNPTAFYLCASSLKGGSGAYEQYFGPGTRLTVT.